What follows are 20 T cell receptor beta chains derived from one specimen sequenced in a study of personalized T cell therapy for brain tumors. Peptide-stimulated T cells supplied the RNA used for beta-chain CDR3 sequencing. Here immunoSEQ multiplex PCR was the method, and the copy in TCRdb shows in-frame clones only, minus some. The sample consists of 1,500 to 2,000 clones, roughly 20% of them appearing once. Their antigens remain unidentified. The specimen was a T cell product expanded with peptides in culture. These receptors all stem from a human donor with medulloblastoma.

V usage is TRBV7-8 and J usage is TRBJ2-1, with D unresolved. V was trimmed by 3 bases and J by 5 bases, leaving 11 bases between them. CDR1 and CDR2 (germline): SGHVS, FQNEAQ. The CDR3 consists of 14 residues. CDR3 bases: TGTGCCAGCAGCTTCGGTCGGTTTCACAATGAGCAGTTCTTC. This encodes CASSFGRFHNEQFF.

This clone was counted at least ten times. The chain combines TRBV7-9 with TRBJ2-3; D is unclear. Trimming removed 5 bases at V and 2 bases at J, with 14 bases between. CDR3 length equals 15 residues. Germline loops: CDR1 SEHNR, CDR2 FQNEAQ (reference sequence). Here the CDR3 reads CASSHGAVPTDTQYF. In nucleotides, the CDR3 is TGTGCCAGCAGCCATGGAGCCGTACCCACAGATACGCAGTATTTT.

This clone has ten or more counts. The rearrangement joins TRBV10-1 to TRBJ1-1; no clear D gene. With 2 bases removed from V and 6 bases from J, the gap between germline ends came to 16 bases. The CDR3 is made up of 15 amino acids. Germline assignment: CDR1 WNHNN and CDR2 SYGVQD (reference sequence). The CDR3 DNA sequence: TGCGCCAGCAGTGAGAACAAGGTAAAGGAGGCTGAAGCTTTCTTT. Amino acid sequence: CASSENKVKEAEAFF.

This clone was seen a few times. V gene TRBV24-1 combines with J gene TRBJ2-1; D remains ambiguous. The V gene lost 2 bases and the J gene lost 4 bases, with 14 bases spanning the gap. The CDR3 totals 16 residues. Germline assignment: CDR1 KGHDR and CDR2 SFDVKD. The CDR3 nucleotides are TGTGCCACCAGTGATTCCCATCAGTTACCGTACAATGAGCAGTTCTTC. It yields the protein CATSDSHQLPYNEQFF.

The V call is TRBV10-3, the J call TRBJ1-1, with no clear D. Germline lookup yields CDR1 ENHRY and CDR2 SYGVKD. There are 12 residues in the CDR3. Deletions cut 10 bases from V and 7 bases from J, with 16 bases between. CDR3 bases: TGTGCCAGCACTCAATCCGGGGATGAAGCTTTCTTT. It codes for CASTQSGDEAFF.

This clone came up many times. The V gene is TRBV12-3 or TRBV12-4, the J gene TRBJ2-3; perhaps TRBD1 as D (5 bases). This CDR3 is 13 amino acids long. V was pared by 10 bases and J by 3 bases, with 14 bases between. CDR3 DNA sequence: TGTGCCATCAAGGAGAAGGGGACAGATACGCAGTATTTT. This gives the protein CAIKEKGTDTQYF.

This clone was detected ten times or more. The chain recombines TRBV27 with TRBJ1-1; D may be TRBD1 (6 bases). The germline gives CDR1 MNHEY, CDR2 SMNVEV (reference sequence). The CDR3 has 14 amino acids. V gave up 0 bases and J gave up 5 bases, with 10 bases separating them. The CDR3: CASSLSGGMTEAFF. CDR3 DNA sequence: TGTGCCAGCAGTTTATCAGGGGGGATGACTGAAGCTTTCTTT.

This clone was detected many times. The V call is TRBV28, the J call TRBJ1-5; D gene unclear. Germline CDR1 reads MDHEN; CDR2 reads SYDVKM. CDR3 size: 16 residues. V shed 4 bases and J shed 0 bases, with 13 bases lying between them. The CDR3 spells CASSSLGAYSNQPQHF. The CDR3 DNA is TGTGCCAGCAGTTCCTTGGGCGCATATAGCAATCAGCCCCAGCATTTT.

The V call is TRBV30, the J call TRBJ1-6; D ambiguous. The germline V and J ends were trimmed by 8 bases and 13 bases, with 12 bases remaining between them. CDR1 GTSNPN and CDR2 SVGIG come from the germline V gene (reference sequence). The CDR3 spans 10 residues. The CDR3 bases are TGTGCCCTGGACGGATATCCCCTCCACTTT. The encoded protein is CALDGYPLHF.

The J gene is TRBJ1-6, the V gene TRBV28; TRBD1 is a possible D gene (6 bases). Germline V gene sequence: CDR1 MDHEN, CDR2 SYDVKM. The CDR3 totals 16 residues. The V end was cut by 6 bases, the J end by 5 bases, with 17 bases between. The CDR3 reads CASSPTGYVDNSPLHF. CDR3 sequence (DNA): TGTGCCAGCAGCCCCACAGGGTACGTCGATAATTCACCCCTCCACTTT.

This clone was detected ten times or more. The rearrangement uses TRBV9 and TRBJ1-3; D is unresolved. V lost 0 bases and J lost 0, with 1 base in between. CDR3 length: 13 amino acids. CDR1 is SGDLS and CDR2 is YYNGEE in the germline V gene. CDR3 sequence reads: CASSVASGNTIYF. CDR3 nucleotides: TGTGCCAGCAGCGTAGCCTCTGGAAACACCATATATTTT.

This clone was counted a few times. The chain employs TRBV11-3 and TRBJ2-5; 14 nucleotides align to TRBD2. CDR1 is SGHNT and CDR2 is YENEEA in the germline V gene. V shed 5 bases and J 2 bases; nucleotides not matched to a gene: 13. This CDR3 has 19 residues. CDR3 protein: CASSTGLAGESWKQETQYF. The DNA for the CDR3 is TGTGCCAGCAGCACGGGACTAGCGGGAGAATCGTGGAAACAAGAGACCCAGTACTTC.

V gene TRBV4-1 combines with J gene TRBJ2-1; no clear D. V lost 3 bases and J lost 3, with 18 bases in between. Germline V gene sequence: CDR1 MGHRA, CDR2 YSYEKL. The CDR3 is 17 amino acids. In nucleotides, the CDR3 is TGCGCCAGCAGCCATCCCCCCCACACACGACTCTACAATGAGCAGTTCTTC. Translating gives CASSHPPHTRLYNEQFF.

There are a few counts of this clone. J is TRBJ2-7 and V is TRBV30, with D possibly TRBD1 on 5 matching bases. V was pared by 0 bases and J by 3 bases, with 18 bases between. CDR1 GTSNPN and CDR2 SVGIG come from the germline V gene (reference sequence). The CDR3 runs 16 residues. The chain's CDR3 is CAWSVIRQAGIYEQYF. The CDR3 bases are TGTGCCTGGAGTGTAATCCGTCAGGCAGGGATCTACGAGCAGTACTTC.

Notes on this clone: The germline gene is not matched at one end of the junction; a read error may be the cause. The V call is TRBV5-1, the J call TRBJ2-7; 9 bases match TRBD1. The CDR3 runs 14 residues. CDR1 SGHRS and CDR2 YFSETQ come from the germline V gene. CDR3 in DNA: TGCGCCAGCACCTTGACAGGGGGTTCCTACGAGCAGTACTTC. Its protein is CASTLTGGSYEQYF.

This clone was detected many times. The genes are TRBV9 and TRBJ2-5; D is unclear. The germline CDR1 and CDR2 sequences are SGDLS and YYNGEE. The CDR3 has 14 amino acids. V gave up 2 bases and J gave up 7 bases, with 15 bases separating them. CDR3 sequence reads: CASSVRYGDGTQYF. CDR3 in DNA: TGTGCCAGCAGCGTCCGTTATGGCGACGGGACCCAGTACTTC.

Judged by abundance, this clone is medium-sized (0.01 to 0.1%). The gene calls are TRBV7-8 and TRBJ1-4; TRBD1 matches at 7 bases. The CDR3 sequence is 20 residues long. After removal of 1 base from V and 7 bases from J, the junction contained 21 bases not matched to a gene. CDR1 is SGHVS, CDR2 FQNEAQ, per germline. The CDR3 loop reads CASSLVLGPVWRGRIEKLFF. The CDR3 nucleotides read TGTGCCAGCAGCTTAGTTCTGGGTCCGGTGTGGAGGGGGCGCATTGAAAAACTGTTTTTT.

The chain couples TRBV5-1 to TRBJ2-1, with TRBD1 as a possible D gene (6 bases). The germline V gene encodes CDR1 SGHRS and CDR2 YFSETQ. The CDR3 runs to 14 residues. V was clipped by 4 bases and J by 8 bases, with 16 bases between them. The CDR3 loop reads CASSPVTGVYEQFF. The CDR3 region has the DNA TGCGCCAGCAGCCCGGTGACAGGTGTGTATGAGCAGTTCTTC. Full variable domain (remainder filled in from reference TRBV5-1 and TRBJ2-1): KAGVTQTPRYLIKTRGQQVTLSCSPISGHRSVSWYQQTPGQGLQFLFEYFSETQRNKGNFPGRFSGRQFSNSRSEMNVSTLELGDSALYLCASSPVTGVYEQFFGPGTRLTVL.

The table lists this clone with many counts. The chain carries TRBV28 and TRBJ2-7; 7 nucleotides match TRBD1. Germline V CDR1 and CDR2: MDHEN, SYDVKM. The V gene end was trimmed by 8 bases and the J gene end by 2 bases; junction bases not matched to a gene: 15. The CDR3 is 16 residues long. The CDR3 sequence: CASQRTGFEGAYEQYF. CDR3 nucleotide sequence: TGTGCCAGCCAAAGGACAGGTTTTGAGGGTGCCTACGAGCAGTACTTC.

By proportion, this clone is medium-sized. The chain couples TRBV10-3 to TRBJ2-3; D is unresolved. Germline values: CDR1 ENHRY, CDR2 SYGVKD. V dropped 10 bases and J dropped 1 base, with 12 bases sitting between them. The CDR3 length is 13 residues. The CDR3 sequence is CATWNAGTDTQYF. The CDR3 DNA reads as TGTGCCACCTGGAACGCAGGCACAGATACGCAGTATTTT.